This T cell receptor (beta chain) was recorded in a study of blood T cell repertoires in COVID-19. Overall study context: Acute-phase and convalescent COVID-19 samples originated in the United States, Italy and Spain. Sources were T cells, B-cell-depleted T cells, or PBMCs; the material itself was cDNA or gDNA.

Source study methods: For nucleated cells, counts were estimated from reference gene primer amplification. This table comes from immunoSEQ multiplex PCR, and its TCRdb copy is limited to in-frame clones, with some not included. V, J and clone size derive from that table, while D and trimming were established from the DNA sequence. Here the sample spans some 66,000 clones, roughly nine tenths being singletons. The CDR3 length is 12 residues. Trimming at V came to 9 bases and at J to 12 bases, leaving 11 bases not matched to a gene. V usage is TRBV6-7 and J usage is TRBJ2-7; 10 bases map to TRBD1. TRBV6-7 belongs to the ORF category, with a function that is uncertain. This clonotype was sampled from a human donor in a cohort sampled during active COVID-19. The sample taken for sequencing was peripheral blood. The CDR3 bases are TGTGCCAGTGTCGAGCGAAGACAGGGGGCGTACTTC. Translating gives CASVERRQGAYF.